The clone carrying this TCR beta chain was observed a few times. The target antigen is unknown. This sample stems from a study of beta chain features in type 1 diabetes. Whole-study findings and limits: For patients and controls alike, PCR might favor shorter templates to the same degree.

This CDR3 has 12 residues. The V gene lost 2 bases and the J gene lost 7 bases, with 8 bases spanning the gap. Germline V gives CDR1 MDHEN, CDR2 SYDVKM. Sampling consisted of one heparinised blood draw per donor, averaging around 110 mL. Isolated RNA was reverse transcribed in full, so expressed TCRB transcripts were sequenced. The method was immunoSEQ multiplex PCR; TCRdb's version includes in-frame clones alone and lacks a portion of them. The table lists about half a million clones, more than 9.5% of them singletons, with about 0.045% in the top ten. The chain combines TRBV28 with TRBJ1-1, with no clear D. Sequencing was done on a sample of naive CD4+ T cells from blood. The origin of this receptor is a woman aged 18-29 years in good health. As DNA, the CDR3 is TGTGCCAGCAGTTTAGGACCGTATGAAGCTTTCTTT. Translating gives CASSLGPYEAFF.